The rows below give T cell receptor beta chains drawn from one sample of a study of blood T cells in healthy people across ages. TCRdb re-called the 5' RACE reads through MiXCR, storing one row per CDR3 protein. This table has approximately 1,000,000 distinct CDR3 sequences, about two fifths appearing once. The sample consisted of blood. These receptors were obtained from a man aged 18 to 30 in good health. CDR3s include the opening cysteine and the closing phenylalanine or tryptophan. Each record gives: D gene, V gene, J gene, clone size, CDR3 protein, CDR3 DNA. A D gene is named only where the DNA matches it firmly. Not all rows give a size; the values are once, few, many and, for expanded clones, a class.

d_gene: NA
v_gene: TRBV3-1
j_gene: TRBJ1-2
abundance: NA
CDR3aa: CASSPLTGTNYGYTF
CDR3nt: TGTGCCAGCAGCCCATTAACAGGGACTAACTATGGCTACACCTTC

d_gene: NA
v_gene: TRBV9
j_gene: TRBJ2-5
abundance: NA
CDR3aa: CASSVRGAEETQYF
CDR3nt: TGTGCCAGCAGCGTAAGGGGGGCGGAAGAGACCCAGTACTTC

d_gene: NA
v_gene: TRBV11-2
j_gene: TRBJ2-3
abundance: few
CDR3aa: CASSLLVADTQYF
CDR3nt: TGTGCCAGCAGCCTCCTAGTTGCAGATACGCAGTATTTT

d_gene: TRBD1
v_gene: TRBV11-2
j_gene: TRBJ2-7
abundance: few
CDR3aa: CASSLEGGIGYEQYF
CDR3nt: TGTGCCAGCAGCTTAGAAGGGGGCATAGGCTACGAGCAGTACTTC

d_gene: NA
v_gene: TRBV6-5
j_gene: TRBJ2-7
abundance: NA
CDR3aa: CASSYFGSGAYEQYF
CDR3nt: TGTGCCAGCAGTTACTTCGGATCGGGGGCCTACGAGCAGTACTTC

d_gene: TRBD1
v_gene: TRBV18
j_gene: TRBJ1-1
abundance: once
CDR3aa: CASSPTGTGGGEAFF
CDR3nt: TGTGCCAGCTCCCCCACCGGGACAGGGGGCGGTGAAGCTTTCTTT

d_gene: NA
v_gene: TRBV20-1
j_gene: TRBJ2-7
abundance: NA
CDR3aa: CSASIGTYSYEQYF
CDR3nt: TGCAGTGCTAGTATAGGGACCTACTCCTACGAGCAGTACTTC

d_gene: NA
v_gene: TRBV18
j_gene: TRBJ2-1
abundance: few
CDR3aa: CASSPPHGNEQFF
CDR3nt: TGTGCCAGCTCACCACCGCACGGCAATGAGCAGTTCTTC

d_gene: NA
v_gene: TRBV27
j_gene: TRBJ2-7
abundance: NA
CDR3aa: CASSPNSGRAYEQYF
CDR3nt: TGTGCCAGCAGTCCCAACTCCGGCAGGGCCTACGAGCAGTACTTC

d_gene: TRBD1
v_gene: TRBV20-1
j_gene: TRBJ1-1
abundance: few
CDR3aa: CSAPPMTGLGTEAFF
CDR3nt: TGCAGTGCCCCGCCTATGACAGGGCTGGGGACTGAAGCTTTCTTT

d_gene: TRBD1
v_gene: TRBV10-3
j_gene: TRBJ1-6
abundance: NA
CDR3aa: CAISEQGSSQYNSPLHF
CDR3nt: TGTGCCATCAGTGAACAGGGGTCCTCACAGTATAATTCACCCCTCCACTTT

d_gene: TRBD1
v_gene: TRBV28
j_gene: TRBJ1-5
abundance: once
CDR3aa: CASTRQGSPQPQHF
CDR3nt: TGTGCCAGCACCAGACAGGGGTCTCCTCAGCCCCAGCATTTT

d_gene: NA
v_gene: TRBV20-1
j_gene: TRBJ1-4
abundance: once
CDR3aa: CSAVVRLGSEKLFF
CDR3nt: TGCAGTGCTGTCGTCCGTCTCGGGAGTGAAAAACTGTTTTTT

d_gene: NA
v_gene: TRBV30
j_gene: TRBJ2-3
abundance: NA
CDR3aa: CAWVGWDSTDTQYF
CDR3nt: TGTGCCTGGGTAGGTTGGGACAGCACAGATACGCAGTATTTT

d_gene: TRBD2
v_gene: TRBV20-1
j_gene: TRBJ2-5
abundance: NA
CDR3aa: CSARDLAGGLLETQYF
CDR3nt: TGCAGTGCTAGAGATCTCGCGGGGGGCCTATTGGAGACCCAGTACTTC

d_gene: TRBD2
v_gene: TRBV27
j_gene: TRBJ2-1
abundance: few
CDR3aa: CASGLAGVNEQFF
CDR3nt: TGTGCCAGCGGGCTAGCGGGGGTAAATGAGCAGTTCTTC